This TCR beta chain derives from a study of cytomegalovirus exposure and HLA in healthy donors. Study-level points and caveats: When analyzed later, a missense DCLRE1C variant was found to be linked to TCR beta V- and J-gene trimming. Most CMV-associated TCR beta chains were later found to appear HLA-restricted.

Comments on this clone: Its antigen is undetermined.

PCR was performed using 60 Vbeta and 13 Jbeta primers. Assay: immunoSEQ multiplex PCR; the TCRdb copy retains only in-frame clones and omits some. The sample includes around 140,000 clones, roughly 74% of them seen just once. These donors, healthy bone marrow donors, were studied. V was shortened by 2 bases and J by 12 bases, with 16 bases between the two germline ends. The germline CDR1 and CDR2 sequences are KGHSH and LQKENI. The length of the CDR3 is 14 residues. The specimen was PBMCs. The chain uses TRBV18 and TRBJ1-4; D might be TRBD1 (5 bases). This TCR came from a woman aged 18-29 years in good health and CMV-seropositive. In nucleotides, the CDR3 is TGTGCCAGCTCACCAGGCGGGGGAGCGGGTGAACTGTTTTTT. It yields the protein CASSPGGGAGELFF.